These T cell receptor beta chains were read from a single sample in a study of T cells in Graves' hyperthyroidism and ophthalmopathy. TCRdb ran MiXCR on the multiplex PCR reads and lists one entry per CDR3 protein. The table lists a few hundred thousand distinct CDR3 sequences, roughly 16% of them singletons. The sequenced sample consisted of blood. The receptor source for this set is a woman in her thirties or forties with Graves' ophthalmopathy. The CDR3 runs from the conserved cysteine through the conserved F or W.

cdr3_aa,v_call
CSALGSGVSYEQYF,TRBV20-1
CASTRVNNSPLHF,TRBV7-9
CSVARTDGYTF,TRBV29-1
CASSPQGIGQFF,TRBV14
CASREGGWKGAPGANVLTF,TRBV2
CSADTTGVRKPQHF,TRBV20-1
CASSREGRIDTQYF,TRBV5-1
CASSYSGTINEKLFF,TRBV6-5
CASSYTDRALSTEAFF,TRBV6-1
CASSAGGGVATEAFF,TRBV9
CSVVAHSTDTQYF,TRBV29-1